This is a list of T cell receptor beta chains from one sample in a study of T cells in Graves' hyperthyroidism and ophthalmopathy. Each CDR3 protein gets one entry after TCRdb re-called the multiplex PCR reads with MiXCR. The table has approximately 400,000 distinct CDR3 sequences, 13% to 15% seen once. The material sequenced was blood. These receptors all come from a woman under 40 with Graves' ophthalmopathy. Each CDR3 is given with its conserved first and last residue. A D gene is named only where the DNA matches it firmly. The size field is filled for only some rows; it gives once, few, many or a size class.

V gene	J gene	D gene	clone size	CDR3 DNA	CDR3 protein
TRBV11-3	TRBJ2-1	-	many	TGTGCCAGCAGCCCCCTTATGGGCAGTCCGTCCTACAATGAGCAGTTCTTC	CASSPLMGSPSYNEQFF
TRBV2	TRBJ2-5	TRBD1	many	TGTGCCATCTCGTCCCGGGACAGGGGTGGGCTAGGGACCCAGTACTTC	CAISSRDRGGLGTQYF
TRBV20-1	TRBJ2-3	-	many	TGCAGTGCTAGACCGGCCACCACAGATACGCAGTATTTT	CSARPATTDTQYF
TRBV29-1	TRBJ2-3	-	few	TGCAGCGTTGATGGGGCCAGGATTTCAGATACGCAGTATTTT	CSVDGARISDTQYF
TRBV20-1	TRBJ2-7	TRBD1	many	TGCAGTGCTAGAGGCAGGGGGCTTCCCGAGCAGTACTTC	CSARGRGLPEQYF
TRBV20-1	TRBJ1-2	TRBD1	-	TGCAGTGCACCCACCCCCCCTTTGAGGACAGGGAATTATGGCTACACCTTC	CSAPTPPLRTGNYGYTF
TRBV5-8	TRBJ2-3	-	few	TGTGCCAGCAGCTCGTCCACGGGGGCCGCGCAGTATTTT	CASSSSTGAAQYF
TRBV5-4	TRBJ2-1	TRBD2	-	TGTGCCAGCAGCTCGGGGACTAGCGGGGGGAATGAGCAGTTCTTC	CASSSGTSGGNEQFF
TRBV11-2	TRBJ2-1	-	many	TGTGCCAGCAGCTTAGACAGGGGCCCTTACAATGAGCAGTTCTTC	CASSLDRGPYNEQFF
TRBV20-1	TRBJ2-7	-	many	TGCAGTGGACACCTGGGGGGGGGCTTGATGGGCTACGAGCAGTACTTC	CSGHLGGGLMGYEQYF
TRBV20-1	TRBJ2-6	-	few	TGCAGTGCTAGCTTCGGAACTGGGGCCAACGTCCTGACTTTC	CSASFGTGANVLTF
TRBV11-1	TRBJ1-5	-	many	TGTGCCAGCAGCTCGCGGACTGGGCAGCCCCAGCATTTT	CASSSRTGQPQHF
TRBV18	TRBJ2-7	TRBD2	many	TGTGCCAGCTCACCAGCTAGCGGGGGGGCAAGCTCCTACGAGCAGTACTTC	CASSPASGGASSYEQYF
TRBV12-3/TRBV12-4	TRBJ1-4	-	many	TGTGCCAGCAGTTTAAAAGTTGCCGGGGGAACTAATGAAAAACTGTTTTTT	CASSLKVAGGTNEKLFF
TRBV20-1	TRBJ2-5	-	many	TGCAGTGCCTGGACCACGACAGACCAAGAGACCCAGTACTTC	CSAWTTTDQETQYF
TRBV7-8	TRBJ2-5	TRBD2	many	TGTGCCAGCAGCTTAGAAGCGGCGGGGGATATACAAGAGACCCAGTACTTC	CASSLEAAGDIQETQYF
TRBV11-1	TRBJ1-1	-	many	TGTGCCAGCAGCTTAATCTCTGAAGCTTTCTTT	CASSLISEAFF
TRBV29-1	TRBJ2-3	-	-	TGCAGCGTTGAAAAGGTCCGTACAGATACGCAGTATTTT	CSVEKVRTDTQYF
TRBV6-1	TRBJ2-3	TRBD2	few	TGTGCCAGCAGTTCGACTAGCGGGGGTTACCGGGGAGATACGCAGTATTTT	CASSSTSGGYRGDTQYF
TRBV6-4	TRBJ1-5	-	few	TGTGCCAGCAAAGAGGGCCCTCAGCCCCAGCATTTT	CASKEGPQPQHF
TRBV5-1	TRBJ2-2	TRBD1	-	TGCGCCAGCAGCCGCAGGGGGCGAGTGGCCGGGGAGCTGTTTTTT	CASSRRGRVAGELFF
TRBV2	TRBJ1-1	-	few	TGTGCCAGCATGGGGGCCTCCCACACTGAAGCTTTCTTT	CASMGASHTEAFF
TRBV3-1	TRBJ2-1	TRBD2	many	TGTGCCAGCAGCCCCAGGACGGGGGGACCCAATGAGCAGTTCTTC	CASSPRTGGPNEQFF
TRBV5-1	TRBJ2-2	-	many	TGCGCCAGCAGCTTGGAGGGTCCGAACACCGGGGAGCTGTTTTTT	CASSLEGPNTGELFF
TRBV10-3	TRBJ2-1	-	many	TGTGCCATCAGTGAGAACCCGACAGGACTAGTATTCAATGAGCAGTTCTTC	CAISENPTGLVFNEQFF
TRBV6-1	TRBJ2-7	TRBD2	few	TGTGCCGGTAGAGCGGGGCCCAGCTCCTACGAGCAGTACTTC	CAGRAGPSSYEQYF
TRBV2	TRBJ1-5	-	many	TGTGCCAGCGCCTTAAACAGGATGAGCAATCAGCCCCAGCATTTT	CASALNRMSNQPQHF
TRBV28	TRBJ2-7	TRBD2	-	TGTGCCAGCGGAACCGGGGGGAACGAGCAGTACTTC	CASGTGGNEQYF
TRBV20-1	TRBJ2-7	-	-	TGCAGTGCTAGGTATTTGGGGTTCGCGGCCTGCGAGCAGTACTTC	CSARYLGFAACEQYF
TRBV28	TRBJ2-3	TRBD2	-	TGTGCCAGCAGTCCTGGAGCGGGGGAGGGGGCGCAGTATTTT	CASSPGAGEGAQYF
TRBV3-1	TRBJ1-3	-	many	TGTGCCAGCAGCCAAGGAAACATGGGGGGAAACACCATATATTTT	CASSQGNMGGNTIYF
TRBV12-3/TRBV12-4	TRBJ1-5	-	many	TGTGCCAGCAGTTTAGTACTTGGGGGTAGCGGCAATCAGCCCCAGCATTTT	CASSLVLGGSGNQPQHF
TRBV18	TRBJ1-2	-	many	TGTGCCAGCTCGTCCCCGGGCTATGGCTACACCTTC	CASSSPGYGYTF
TRBV28	TRBJ2-1	-	many	TGTGCCAGCATGACCATCCGGGGCAGCCACAATGAGCAGTTCTTC	CASMTIRGSHNEQFF
TRBV28	TRBJ1-1	-	many	TGTGCCAGCAGCCTTCGACTGAACACTGAAGCTTTCTTT	CASSLRLNTEAFF
TRBV12-3/TRBV12-4	TRBJ1-1	-	many	TGTGCCAGCAGCCCACCGGGGGCAGGGATGAACACTGAAGCTTTCTTT	CASSPPGAGMNTEAFF
TRBV5-1	TRBJ2-1	-	-	TGCGCCAGCAGCTTGGTGGGGGGCAGGGTCAATGAGCAGTTCTTC	CASSLVGGRVNEQFF
TRBV2	TRBJ2-3	-	-	TGTGCCAGCACCCTCGGGGTAGGGGGGCAGGACACAGATACGCAGTATTTT	CASTLGVGGQDTDTQYF
TRBV6-5	TRBJ2-1	-	-	TGTGCCAGCAGTTACGACTCTTTTGCCAATGAGCAGTTCTTC	CASSYDSFANEQFF
TRBV7-2	TRBJ2-5	-	many	TGTGCCAGCAGCTTTAATATCAGACAAGAGACCCAGTACTTC	CASSFNIRQETQYF
TRBV6-1	TRBJ2-3	-	-	TGTGCCAGCAGTGAAAGAAACAAGGCCGGTAGCGCAGATACGCAGTATTTT	CASSERNKAGSADTQYF
TRBV29-1	TRBJ2-1	TRBD1	many	TGCAGCGTTGAACCGGGACAGGGCCCCAATGAGCAGTTCTTC	CSVEPGQGPNEQFF
TRBV5-8	TRBJ1-2	TRBD1	many	TGTGCCAGCAGCTTGGTGGGACAGCCCGACTATGGCTACACCTTC	CASSLVGQPDYGYTF
TRBV7-9	TRBJ1-1	TRBD1	few	TGTGCCAGCAGCCCTTGGACAGGGTACACTGAAGCTTTCTTT	CASSPWTGYTEAFF
TRBV5-5	TRBJ1-6	-	-	TGTGCCAGCAGCGCAGGCTTACTGGTGGGGCCTCCAATACCCCTCCACTTT	CASSAGLLVGPPIPLHF
TRBV5-1	TRBJ1-1	-	-	TGCGCCAGCAGCCACGGGAGTAGGACTGAAGCTTTCTTT	CASSHGSRTEAFF
TRBV10-3	TRBJ2-2	-	-	TGTGCCATCAGTGGTCCGGGGGCAGGGGGGAACACCGGGGAGCTGTTTTTT	CAISGPGAGGNTGELFF
TRBV12-3/TRBV12-4	TRBJ2-6	-	-	TGTGCCAGCAGTTTAGCCCCAGGAACTGGGGCCAACGTCCTGACTTTC	CASSLAPGTGANVLTF
TRBV20-1	TRBJ2-1	TRBD2	many	TGCAGTGCCGCCTCTCCACTGCGGGAGGGGGACTACAATGAGCAGTTCTTC	CSAASPLREGDYNEQFF
TRBV6-1	TRBJ1-1	TRBD1	many	TGTGCCGGGAGCCAGACAGGGGAGGACACTGAAGCTTTCTTT	CAGSQTGEDTEAFF
TRBV28	TRBJ1-1	-	many	TGTGCCAGCAGCATAAGGGGGGGTTATCACACTGAAGCTTTCTTT	CASSIRGGYHTEAFF
TRBV15	TRBJ1-5	-	many	TGTGCCACCAGCAGAGATGAATCGGGGGCCGGCAATCAGCCCCAGCATTTT	CATSRDESGAGNQPQHF
TRBV7-2	TRBJ2-7	-	many	TGTGCCAGCAGCCCCGGGGCCAGTCCCTACGAGCAGTACTTC	CASSPGASPYEQYF
TRBV2	TRBJ1-1	TRBD1	many	TGTGCCAGCAGTGCCCAAATAGGACAGGGGGCGGCACACTACACTGAAGCTTTCTTT	CASSAQIGQGAAHYTEAFF
TRBV29-1	TRBJ2-1	TRBD2	-	TGCAGCGTTGAGGGGGGGACTAGCGGATCCTACAATGAGCAGTTCTTC	CSVEGGTSGSYNEQFF
TRBV27	TRBJ1-1	-	many	TGTGCCAGCAGTACACGAGACCCGAACACTGAAGCTTTCTTT	CASSTRDPNTEAFF
TRBV3-1	TRBJ2-2	TRBD1	many	TGTGCCAGCAGCCACGGGACAGGATGGCGGGTTACGAACACCGGGGAGCTGTTTTTT	CASSHGTGWRVTNTGELFF
TRBV14	TRBJ1-4	-	many	TGTGCCAGCAGCCAAGGGTTGGGACATTCGAAAAATGAAAAACTGTTTTTT	CASSQGLGHSKNEKLFF
TRBV12-3/TRBV12-4	TRBJ2-2	-	-	TGTGCCAGCAGCAAAGGACGGGGAATGGCCGGGGAGCTGTTTTTT	CASSKGRGMAGELFF
TRBV5-5	TRBJ2-7	-	many	TGTGCCAGCAGCGGTTCGACAGGATCTTCCTACGAGCAGTACTTC	CASSGSTGSSYEQYF